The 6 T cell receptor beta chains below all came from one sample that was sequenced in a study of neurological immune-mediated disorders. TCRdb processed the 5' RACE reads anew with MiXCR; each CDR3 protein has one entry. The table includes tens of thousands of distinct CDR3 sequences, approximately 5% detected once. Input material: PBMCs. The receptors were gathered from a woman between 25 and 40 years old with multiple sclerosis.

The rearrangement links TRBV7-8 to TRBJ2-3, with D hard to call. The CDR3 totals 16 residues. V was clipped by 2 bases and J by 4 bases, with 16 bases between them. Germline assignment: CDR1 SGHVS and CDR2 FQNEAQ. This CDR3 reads CASSLYHGLAPDTQYF. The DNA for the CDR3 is TGTGCCAGCAGCTTATACCACGGCCTGGCCCCAGATACGCAGTATTTT.

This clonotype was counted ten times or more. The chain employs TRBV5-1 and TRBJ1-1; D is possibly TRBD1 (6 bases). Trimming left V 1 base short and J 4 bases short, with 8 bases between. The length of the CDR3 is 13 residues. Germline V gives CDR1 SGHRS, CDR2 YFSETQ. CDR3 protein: CASSLTGSTEAFF. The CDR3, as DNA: TGCGCCAGCAGCTTGACAGGGTCCACTGAAGCTTTCTTT.

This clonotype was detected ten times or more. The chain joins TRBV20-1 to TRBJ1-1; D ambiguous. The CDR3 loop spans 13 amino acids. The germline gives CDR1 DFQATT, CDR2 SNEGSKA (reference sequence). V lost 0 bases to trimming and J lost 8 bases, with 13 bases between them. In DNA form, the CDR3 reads TGCAGTGCTAGAGATCCGGGCCTGGGGGAAGCTTTCTTT. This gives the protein CSARDPGLGEAFF.

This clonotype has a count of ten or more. CDR3 DNA sequence: TGCGCCAGCAGCTTGGCCGGGGTAGCAAGCGCGCAAGAGACCCAGTACTTC. This translates into CASSLAGVASAQETQYF. This chain joins TRBV5-1 and TRBJ2-5, with a possible D match to TRBD2 (5 bases). V was cut by 0 bases and J by 2 bases, with 17 bases left in between. This CDR3 has 17 amino acids. CDR1 is SGHRS and CDR2 is YFSETQ in the germline V gene.

The CDR3: CASMRGPNTGELFF. CDR3 nucleotides: TGTGCCAGCATGCGAGGACCGAACACCGGGGAGCTGTTTTTT. V and J are TRBV6-5 and TRBJ2-2; D is undetermined. The germline V gene has CDR1 MNHEY and CDR2 SVGAGI. With 7 bases removed from V and 0 bases from J, the gap between germline ends came to 9 bases. The CDR3 totals 14 residues.

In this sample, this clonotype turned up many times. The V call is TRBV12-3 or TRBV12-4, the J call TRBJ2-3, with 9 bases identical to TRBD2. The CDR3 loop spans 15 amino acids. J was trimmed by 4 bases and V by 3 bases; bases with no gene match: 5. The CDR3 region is CASSLGGGAADTQYF. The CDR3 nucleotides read TGTGCCAGCAGTTTGGGCGGGGGGGCGGCAGATACGCAGTATTTT.